A selection of T cell receptor beta chains follows, all from one sample in a study of early T cells in non-severe SARS-CoV-2 infection. TCRdb used MiXCR to reprocess the 5' RACE reads, holding one entry per CDR3 protein. The sample holds approximately 31,000 distinct CDR3 sequences, around 7% seen once. Sequencing used whole blood. The receptors were gathered from an adult who was a healthcare worker with PCR-confirmed SARS-CoV-2 infection or an uninfected control (not recorded which). The CDR3 runs from the conserved cysteine through the conserved F or W. The order of the fields is V gene, clone size, J gene, D gene, CDR3 DNA, CDR3 protein. A D gene is named only where the DNA matches it firmly. Size tells how often a clone was seen (once, few, many) or the class of an expanded clone, and some rows leave it out.

TRBV4-1,.,TRBJ2-1,TRBD2,TGCGCCAGCAGCTCCACCCCGGGACTAGCGGCGAACAATGAGCAGTTCTTC,CASSSTPGLAANNEQFF
TRBV6-6,few,TRBJ2-3,.,TGTGCCAGCAGTTATCGGGCGGGACCGGAGGGCGATACGCAGTATTTT,CASSYRAGPEGDTQYF
TRBV29-1,few,TRBJ2-1,.,TGCAGCGTTGGCCGGGGACATAGCAATGAGCAGTTCTTC,CSVGRGHSNEQFF
TRBV19,once,TRBJ2-5,TRBD2,TGTGCCAGTAGTATATTCCCGCGGGAGGACCTCAAACAAGAGACCCAGTACTTC,CASSIFPREDLKQETQYF
TRBV10-3,.,TRBJ2-7,TRBD1,TGTGCCATCAGTACCGGACAGGGTTACGAGCAGTACTTC,CAISTGQGYEQYF
TRBV4-1,.,TRBJ1-6,.,TGCGCCAGCAGCCCGCTTGGGTACTCACCCCTCCACTTT,CASSPLGYSPLHF
TRBV27,many,TRBJ2-7,.,TGTGCCAGCAGTTTAGGAGCGCCAACCCTTTACGAGCAGTACTTC,CASSLGAPTLYEQYF
TRBV7-2,.,TRBJ2-3,.,TGTGCCAGCAGCTTACCCGGGGATACGCAGTATTTT,CASSLPGDTQYF
TRBV29-1,.,TRBJ1-2,TRBD1,TGCAGCGTTGTGGACAGGATTTACTATGGCTACACCTTC,CSVVDRIYYGYTF
TRBV7-2,many,TRBJ2-7,.,TGTGCCAGCCGGAGGCCTCTCGAGCAGTACTTC,CASRRPLEQYF
TRBV24-1,few,TRBJ2-2,.,TGTGCCACCAGTGATGTCAGAAGGGGGTACAAAACCGGGGAGCTGTTTTTT,CATSDVRRGYKTGELFF
TRBV30,.,TRBJ2-7,TRBD2,TGTGCCTGGAGTTTAAAAGCGGGAGAGCCCTACGAGCAGTACTTC,CAWSLKAGEPYEQYF
TRBV11-2,few,TRBJ1-2,.,TGTGCCAGCAGCCCTCTTGGACAGCCCTATGGCTACACCTTC,CASSPLGQPYGYTF